The 15 T cell receptor beta chains below were found in one sample sequenced in a study of T cells in Graves' hyperthyroidism and ophthalmopathy. Amplified TCR beta CDR3 regions derived from RNA transcripts. The HTBI primer set served for first-round RT-PCR of the TCR CDR3. One entry per CDR3 protein, called by TCRdb with MiXCR from the multiplex PCR reads. Here the sample spans hundreds of thousands of distinct CDR3 sequences, roughly 15% being singletons. Sequences were obtained from blood. All receptors derive from a woman younger than 30 with Graves' hyperthyroidism.

This chain links TRBV6-1 with TRBJ2-7; TRBD1 matches 8 bases. Per the germline V gene, CDR1 is MNHNS and CDR2 is SASEGT. The CDR3 runs to 13 residues. V was pared by 5 bases and J by 4 bases, with 4 bases of the junction left unmatched. CDR3 protein: CASSWGQEYEQYF. The CDR3, as DNA: TGTGCCAGCAGTTGGGGACAGGAGTACGAGCAGTACTTC.

This clonotype occurred a few times. The rearrangement links TRBV27 to TRBJ1-5; 9 nucleotides agree with TRBD1. Germline CDR1 is MNHEY and CDR2 is SMNVEV (reference sequence). There are 16 residues in the CDR3. V trimming: 6 bases; J trimming: 7 bases; junction bases outside the gene matches: 13. CDR3 in amino acids: CASRPTRDRVVQPQHF. The DNA of the CDR3 is TGTGCCAGCAGGCCTACCCGGGACAGGGTCGTCCAGCCCCAGCATTTT.

This clonotype has ten or more counts. The rearrangement joins TRBV3-1 to TRBJ2-6, with unresolved D. The germline gives CDR1 LGHDT, CDR2 YNNKEL (reference sequence). The CDR3 loop spans 16 amino acids. V was clipped by 8 bases and J by 2 bases, with 16 bases between them. CDR3 amino acids: CASRRAGAAGANVLTF. The DNA for the CDR3 is TGTGCCAGCCGTCGGGCAGGAGCTGCTGGGGCCAACGTCCTGACTTTC.

This chain uses TRBV24-1 with TRBJ1-5; a possible D gene is TRBD1 (6 bases). In germline, CDR1 is KGHDR, CDR2 SFDVKD. Trimming removed 1 base at V and 0 bases at J, with 12 bases between. The CDR3 extends over 17 amino acids. The CDR3 DNA is TGTGCCACCAGTGATTTCAGGGGCGGCGATAGCAATCAGCCCCAGCATTTT. Translated: CATSDFRGGDSNQPQHF.

The sample holds many counts of this clonotype. The gene calls are TRBV6-1 and TRBJ1-1; 7 bases fit TRBD1. The CDR3 is made up of 14 amino acids. Germline CDR1 and CDR2: MNHNS and SASEGT. V was clipped by 6 bases and J by 1 base; unmatched bases: 5. CDR3 bases: TGTGCCAGCAGGTACAGGGGCAAGAACACTGAAGCTTTCTTT. As protein: CASRYRGKNTEAFF.

In its sample, this clonotype was seen a few times. The chain recombines TRBV4-1 with TRBJ2-7, with D perhaps matching TRBD1 (6 bases). Germline V CDR1 and CDR2: MGHRA, YSYEKL. Trimming left V 2 bases short and J 0 bases short, with 11 bases between. This CDR3 contains 15 residues. This CDR3 reads CASSQPLTGSYEQYF. CDR3 DNA: TGCGCCAGCAGCCAACCCTTGACAGGCTCCTACGAGCAGTACTTC.

As to this clonotype: This may be a read error, as it is one base from a much larger clone. The chain combines TRBV30 with TRBJ2-1; D remains ambiguous. The V gene's germline CDR1 is GTSNPN and CDR2 SVGIG (reference sequence). The V end was cut by 1 base, the J end by 10 bases, with 20 bases between. The length of the CDR3 is 15 residues. CDR3 in amino acids: CAWSEVGSRHYEQFF. The CDR3 DNA sequence: TGTGCCTGGAGTGAAGTAGGCAGCCGACACTACGAGCAGTTCTTC. Full variable domain (outside the CDR3, taken from reference TRBV30 and TRBJ2-1): SQTIHQWPATLVQPVGSPLSLECTVEGTSNPNLYWYRQAAGRGLQLLFYSVGIGQISSEVPQNLSASRPQDRQFILSSKKLLLSDSGFYLCAWSEVGSRHYEQFFGPGTRLTVL.

There are a few counts of this clonotype. The rearrangement uses TRBV6-1 and TRBJ1-2; D is perhaps TRBD1 (5 bases). CDR1 is MNHNS, CDR2 SASEGT, per germline. This CDR3 spans 15 amino acids. V lost 6 bases and J 4 bases, leaving 18 bases between the germline ends. The CDR3 nucleotides read TGTGCCAGCAGAGAGGGGAGAGGAACCCGCTATGGCTACACCTTC. Translated, it gives CASREGRGTRYGYTF.

This clonotype was observed many times. The chain is built from TRBV2 and TRBJ2-1; TRBD1 might be the D (5 bases). This CDR3 spans 13 amino acids. Germline V CDR1 and CDR2: SNHLY, FYNNEI. With 7 bases removed from V and 3 bases from J, the gap between germline ends came to 10 bases. The CDR3 region is CASTGANYNEQFF. For the CDR3, the DNA is TGTGCCAGCACTGGGGCCAACTACAATGAGCAGTTCTTC.

This clonotype was counted ten times or more. This chain connects TRBV28 to TRBJ2-7; possibly TRBD2 for D (5 bases). Germline V gene data show CDR1 as MDHEN and CDR2 as SYDVKM. This CDR3 is 13 amino acids long. V lost 2 bases, J lost 7 bases, and 12 bases lay in between. The CDR3 sequence is CASSLNSGLEQYF. CDR3 DNA: TGTGCCAGCAGTTTAAATTCCGGACTGGAGCAGTACTTC.

The rearrangement links TRBV6-5 to TRBJ2-1; TRBD2 agrees at 11 bases. The CDR3 runs 16 residues. V was pared by 0 bases and J by 7 bases, with 5 bases of the junction left unmatched. The germline gives CDR1 MNHEY, CDR2 SVGAGI. CDR3 in amino acids: CASSYSSSGRANEQFF. CDR3 DNA: TGTGCCAGCAGTTACTCGAGTAGCGGGAGGGCGAATGAGCAGTTCTTC.

In this sample, this clonotype turned up many times. The chain couples TRBV20-1 to TRBJ2-3; weak D call: TRBD1 (6 bases). The CDR3 runs to 12 residues. Trimming shortened V by 5 bases and J by 10 bases, and 16 bases separated the two germline ends. Germline assignment: CDR1 DFQATT and CDR2 SNEGSKA (reference sequence). CDR3 sequence reads: CSAAPADSSQYF. The CDR3 coding sequence is TGCAGTGCTGCCCCAGCGGACAGTTCGCAGTATTTT.

This clonotype was counted at least ten times. The V call is TRBV3-1, the J call TRBJ1-1, with TRBD1 matching 9 bases. This CDR3 region has 15 residues. The V and J ends lost 4 bases and 4 bases, in that order; junction bases with no gene match: 7. Germline loops: CDR1 LGHDT, CDR2 YNNKEL (reference sequence). CDR3 sequence reads: CASSLQGARGTEAFF. CDR3 DNA sequence: TGTGCCAGCAGCCTACAGGGGGCGCGCGGCACTGAAGCTTTCTTT.

CDR3 region: CATSDYRTGAPNEQFF. CDR3 in DNA: TGTGCCACCAGTGACTATCGGACAGGGGCGCCCAATGAGCAGTTCTTC. The chain employs TRBV24-1 and TRBJ2-1, with 9 bases fitting TRBD1. The CDR3 extends over 16 amino acids. V shed 4 bases, J shed 6 bases, and the junction held 9 bases outside the gene matches. Germline V gene sequence: CDR1 KGHDR, CDR2 SFDVKD.

This chain joins TRBV7-9 and TRBJ2-7, with 9 bases matching TRBD2. V shed 3 bases, J shed 0 bases, and the junction held 12 bases outside the gene matches. This CDR3 spans 18 amino acids. In germline, CDR1 is SEHNR, CDR2 FQNEAQ (reference sequence). The CDR3 DNA reads as TGTGCCAGCAGCTTTGGTTACTTGACTAGCGGAAACTCCTACGAGCAGTACTTC. Its translation is CASSFGYLTSGNSYEQYF.